This T cell receptor beta chain originates from a study of CD8+CD57+ T cells in acquired aplastic anemia. As for the study in general: The DNA of sorted CD4+ and CD8+ cells averaged approximately 3.2 ug.

As to this clonotype: Its specificity is not known.

Study-wide results and caveats: Patients versus controls showed no significant CD8+ Simpson's diversity difference.

Profiling that covered TCR beta VDJ and CDR3 relied on genomic DNA as its template. Each CDR3 protein is one row after TCRdb ran MiXCR on the reads. The repertoire holds about half a million distinct CDR3 sequences, around 30% seen once, with approximately 0.82% in the top ten. The germline V gene has CDR1 MNHNS and CDR2 SASEGT. This CDR3 has 14 residues. Deletions cut 6 bases from V and 5 bases from J, with 14 bases between. The patients chosen for sequencing had shown expansion of CD8+CD57+ cells (detected by flow cytometry). When blood sampling took place, the patients had received no therapy. This clonotype was obtained from a human donor with aplastic anemia. The chain combines TRBV6-1 with TRBJ1-5; D may be TRBD1 (6 bases). Sequenced sample: sorted CD4+, CD8+, or CD8+CD57+ T cells (not recorded which) from PBMCs. The DNA for the CDR3 is TGTGCCAGCAGAACACAGGGTACGGATCAGCCCCAGCATTTT. Translation gives CASRTQGTDQPQHF.